This T cell receptor (beta chain) emerged from a study of regulatory T cells in long-lasting Graves disease. To make TCR beta libraries, researchers used iRepertoire HTBI primers and Arm-PCR of CDR3 regions. TCRdb re-analysed the multiplex PCR reads in MiXCR, keeping a single row per CDR3 protein. This table holds about 290,000 distinct CDR3 sequences, 20% to 25% found once. As for time point: persistent/refractory GD, antithyroid drugs over 5 years with positive TRAb. PBMC-derived RNA was used for the TCR library. Diagnosis followed American Thyroid Association guidelines for Graves' disease. The collection involved drawing nine milliliters of peripheral blood into EDTA tubes. There are many counts of this clonotype. From germline, CDR1 is SGHRS and CDR2 YFSETQ. Trimming cost V 0 bases and J 5 bases, with 12 bases left between them. This CDR3 is 16 amino acids long.

The rearrangement uses TRBV5-1 and TRBJ1-6; perhaps TRBD1 as D (6 bases). The source of this sequence is a female donor with Graves disease. Sample: peripheral blood mononuclear cells (PBMCs), taken when the disease was refractory, from a patient treated with antithyroid drugs. CDR3 sequence: CASSLGRGGDNSPLHF. CDR3 nucleotides: TGCGCCAGCAGCTTGGGTCGCGGGGGCGATAATTCACCCCTCCACTTT.